This TCR beta chain was found in a study of CD8+CD57+ T cells in acquired aplastic anemia. Study in general: When averaged, DNA from sorted CD4+ and CD8+ cells came to around 3 ug.

Whole-study findings and limits: Patients and healthy controls showed no significant CD8+ Simpson's diversity difference.

The length of the CDR3 is 13 residues. Germline assignment: CDR1 MNHNS and CDR2 SASEGT. With 6 bases clipped from V and 9 bases from J, the junction kept 5 bases outside the gene matches. As regards this clonotype: Its antigen is unidentified.

TCR beta VDJ and CDR3 profiling used genomic DNA as template. TCRdb itself ran the reads through MiXCR, one entry per CDR3 protein. The sample shows about 130,000 distinct CDR3 sequences, more than 40% of them seen only once. Material for sequencing was sorted CD4+, CD8+, or CD8+CD57+ T cells (not recorded which) from PBMCs. The TCR comes from a human donor in good health, serving as a control. This sequence joins TRBV6-1 and TRBJ2-1; 10 nucleotides line up with TRBD1. DNA of the CDR3: TGTGCCAGCAGACCGGGACAGGGGACTGAGCAGTTCTTC. This gives the protein CASRPGQGTEQFF.